This T cell receptor (beta chain) was profiled in a study of OX40 agonist ivuxolimab in advanced cancers. About this clone: Antigen specificity is unknown.

General study findings and limits: Partial responders dosed at 0.1-3.0 mg/kg displayed clonal expansion ranking among the lowest. In the expanded peripheral T cells, antigen specificity was never determined.

V lost 6 bases to trimming and J lost 4 bases, with 15 bases between them. There are 14 residues in the CDR3. The V gene's germline CDR1 is SNHLY and CDR2 FYNNEI. Profiling relied on immunoSEQ multiplex PCR, and the TCRdb table lists in-frame clones only, not all of them. The table includes tens of thousands of clones, roughly nine tenths detected once. Specimen: CD4+ or CD8+ T cells sorted from blood, collected in a trial of the OX40 agonist ivuxolimab. The chain carries TRBV2 and TRBJ1-1, with a tentative D call TRBD1 (5 bases). This receptor was identified in an adult with an advanced solid tumor such as melanoma, head and neck, liver or kidney cancer. The CDR3 protein is CASRDAGFSTEAFF. As DNA, the CDR3 is TGTGCCAGCAGGGACGCAGGGTTTAGCACTGAAGCTTTCTTT.